This TCR beta chain derives from a study of vaccination and CD4 T cells after COVID-19. The CDR3 has 14 residues. The germline CDR1 and CDR2 sequences are MRHNA and SNTAGT. The V gene end was trimmed by 5 bases and the J gene end by 4 bases; junction bases not matched to a gene: 4. Treatment in this sample: approximately 10-day PBMC culture with coronavirus spike peptide pools or control peptides (ViraFEST assay). Once obtained from cultured CD4+ T cells, the DNA was sequenced using the Oncomine TCR Beta short-read assay. TCRdb fed the PCR reads into MiXCR, producing one record per CDR3 protein. The table lists around 13,000 distinct CDR3 sequences, 27% of them singletons. Relative to its sample, this clonotype is medium-sized (0.01 to 0.1%). The antigen is not known.

This chain uses TRBV6-4 with TRBJ1-3, with 8 bases fitting TRBD1. The material sequenced was CD4+ T cells from blood, cultured in vitro. This TCR came from a human donor who had recovered from COVID-19. CDR3 coding DNA: TGTGCCAGCAGTCCGACAGGGGAAGGAAACACCATATATTTT. This sequence encodes CASSPTGEGNTIYF.